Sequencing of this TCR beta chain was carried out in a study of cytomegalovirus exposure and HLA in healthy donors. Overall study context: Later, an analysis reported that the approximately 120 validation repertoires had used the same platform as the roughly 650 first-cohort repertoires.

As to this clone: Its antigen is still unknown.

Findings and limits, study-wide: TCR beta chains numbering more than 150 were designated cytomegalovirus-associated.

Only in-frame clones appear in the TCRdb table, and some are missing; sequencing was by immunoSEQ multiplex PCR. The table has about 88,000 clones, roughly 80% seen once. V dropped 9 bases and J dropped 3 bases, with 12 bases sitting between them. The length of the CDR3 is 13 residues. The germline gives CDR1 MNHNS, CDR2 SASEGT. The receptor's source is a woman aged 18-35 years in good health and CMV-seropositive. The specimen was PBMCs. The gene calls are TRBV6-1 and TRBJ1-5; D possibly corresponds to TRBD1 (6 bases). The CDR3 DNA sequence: TGTGCCAGAGGGGGGGTGTTCAATCAGCCCCAGCATTTT. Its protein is CARGGVFNQPQHF.